This T cell receptor beta chain was profiled in a study of a mutant IDH1 vaccine in newly diagnosed glioma. The V gene lost 5 bases and the J gene lost 4 bases, with 14 bases spanning the gap. Germline V lookup: CDR1 LNHNV, CDR2 YYDKDF (reference sequence). This CDR3 has 14 amino acids. This clone was recorded a few times. The antigen is unknown. Described time point: week 11, during vaccination. One vaccine dose held 300 ug of mutant IDH1 20-mer peptide and came with topical imiquimod. Produced via immunoSEQ multiplex PCR; TCRdb's table is partial and in-frame only. The data show around 26,000 clones, roughly two thirds seen once.

The input for sequencing was peripheral blood mononuclear cells (PBMCs), taken from a glioma patient whose treatment included an IDH1 peptide vaccine. The chain combines TRBV15 with TRBJ1-1; D is ambiguous. This TCR was recovered from a man in his late teens or twenties with glioma. Some clones in this sample may be carry-over from other donors' samples. The CDR3 loop reads CATSPPLQSTEAFF. For the CDR3, the DNA is TGTGCCACCAGCCCACCCCTGCAGAGCACTGAAGCTTTCTTT.